A selection of T cell receptor beta chains follows, all from one sample in a study of T-cell reconstitution after alpha-beta-depleted transplantation in children. Each CDR3 protein gets one entry after TCRdb re-called the PCR reads with MiXCR. The sample consists of 4,000 to 5,500 distinct CDR3 sequences, roughly 12% of them appearing once. The sequencing here drew on PBMCs, mostly from graft donor cells, taken 60 days after TCRalphabeta/CD19-depleted stem cell transplant. All receptors come from a male patient aged 2-10 years who had a stem cell transplant for acute lymphoblastic leukemia, so the T cells may come from the graft donor. Both conserved end residues are part of each CDR3.

TRBJ2-1,TRBV7-9,CASTPRLLWRKRREQFF
TRBJ2-2,TRBV28,CASLWQGANAGELFF
TRBJ1-2,TRBV6-2/TRBV6-3,CASSETVNYGYTF
TRBJ2-3,TRBV5-1,CASSLRALAGGLGTDTQYF
TRBJ1-2,TRBV28,CASSLGGSRNYGYTF
TRBJ2-3,TRBV28,CASSLGPYTDTQYF
TRBJ1-5,TRBV21-1,CASRKRRGTGVGGNQPQHF
TRBJ1-1,TRBV7-8,CASSLGTGGPPAFF
TRBJ2-5,TRBV19,CASSSWDTEETQYF
TRBJ2-3,TRBV20-1,CSVQDPHGASGGAWTDTQYF
TRBJ2-7,TRBV28,CASRPGQARQYF
TRBJ1-5,TRBV7-9,CASSLAEGSNQPQHF
TRBJ2-1,TRBV6-5,CASRPGTGESWEQFF
TRBJ2-6,TRBV3-1,CATTKPGPGFGANVLTF
TRBJ1-4,TRBV6-5,CASSYDRGEKLFF
TRBJ2-1,TRBV20-1,CSARDLTGNYYNEQFF
TRBJ2-3,TRBV4-2,CAMGPGPSCPGLITDTQYF
TRBJ2-7,TRBV27,CASSCPLVRYEQYF
TRBJ2-5,TRBV20-1,CSAPLAGRQETQYF
TRBJ1-1,TRBV20-1,CSARVGRADTEAFF
TRBJ1-1,TRBV7-9,CASSPGGVNTEAFF
TRBJ2-5,TRBV20-1,CSGGTSGKTQYF
TRBJ1-5,TRBV19,CASSITRDRNQPQHF
TRBJ1-5,TRBV7-9,CASSLGGWVNQPQHF
TRBJ2-1,TRBV5-1,CASSLNPSGGYNEQFF
TRBJ2-3,TRBV28,CASSLSTAGGTDTQYF
TRBJ2-5,TRBV7-9,CASSFSGSGETQYF
TRBJ1-2,TRBV28,CASSLSSVWYGYTF
TRBJ1-3,TRBV19,CASGARFGNTIYF
TRBJ1-1,TRBV6-5,CASRLDHGTVNTEAFF
TRBJ2-2,TRBV5-1,CASSKDDTNTGELFF
TRBJ2-1,TRBV5-1,CASSLGGRAGNEQFF